The sequence of this TCR beta chain was determined in a study of response to subunit inactivated influenza vaccine. General study points: There was a suggestion from the authors that each seasonal influenza vaccination recruits few new T cells.

The CDR3 consists of 18 residues. Germline V gene sequence: CDR1 SGHAT, CDR2 FQDESV (reference sequence). V dropped 6 bases and J dropped 0; count of bases not matched to a gene: 11. In TCRdb, the RT-PCR reads were re-called with MiXCR into one record per CDR3 protein. Of about 540,000 distinct CDR3 sequences detected, approximately 22% appear once; the ten largest clones hold 2.5% to 3%. As to this clonotype: Its matching antigen is unknown.

These data are also associated with another study on T cells expressing NK-cell markers. That publication notes: Libraries used 5'RACE template switching adding universal primer site and UMIs. With an anti-gamma-delta TCR antibody, sorting in several experiments was kept to alpha-beta TCR T cells. The share of CD8+ T cells held by dominant NKG2C+ clonotypes was 1.0-7.0% in roughly 6 donors.

V usage is TRBV11-1 and J usage is TRBJ2-6; TRBD2 matches 7 bases. This TCR was sampled from a man aged 50-59 years who received an inactivated influenza vaccine. Material: CD4+ T cells sorted from PBMCs, obtained 11 to 12 days after vaccination. In nucleotides, the CDR3 is TGTGCCAGCAGGGGAAGAGCGGGGCGAAACTCTGGGGCCAACGTCCTGACTTTC. Translated, it gives CASRGRAGRNSGANVLTF.